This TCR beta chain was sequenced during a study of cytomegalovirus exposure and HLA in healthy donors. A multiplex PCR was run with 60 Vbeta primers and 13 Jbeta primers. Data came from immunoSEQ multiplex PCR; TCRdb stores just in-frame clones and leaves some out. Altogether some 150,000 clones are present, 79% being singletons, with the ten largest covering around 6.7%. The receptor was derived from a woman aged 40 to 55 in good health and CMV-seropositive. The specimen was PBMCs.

Here the CDR3 DNA reads TGCGCCAGCAGCGTCCTCTACTCGAACACTGAAGCTTTCTTT. Translated: CASSVLYSNTEAFF. This sequence joins TRBV4-1 and TRBJ1-1; D is unclear. Germline V gene data show CDR1 as MGHRA and CDR2 as YSYEKL. CDR3 length: 14 residues. V was pared by 5 bases and J by 1 base, with 11 bases between.